This entry is about one T cell receptor (beta chain). The sample comes from a study of blood T cell repertoires in COVID-19. Study as a whole: Both acute and convalescent COVID-19 samples were obtained from the United States, Italy and Spain. Nucleic acid was either cDNA or gDNA, and it came from T cells, B-cell-depleted T cells, or PBMCs.

The V end was cut by 2 bases, the J end by 7 bases, with 14 bases between. The CDR3 has 14 amino acids. From germline, CDR1 is LGHDT and CDR2 YNNKEL (reference sequence). Source study methods: It was from reference gene primer amplification that nucleated cell counts were estimated. Repertoires were generated with immunoSEQ multiplex PCR, while TCRdb's copy carries only in-frame clones and drops some. The DNA gave D and trimming, while V, J and clone size come from that table. The data show fewer than 200,000 clones, more than 80% seen once. Seattle's cohort entered during active infection and was followed longitudinally.

The J gene is TRBJ2-5, the V gene TRBV3-1 (or the pseudogene TRBV3-2); D is unresolved. The source material was peripheral blood. The clonotype was recovered from a woman aged 35 to 49 with COVID-19, enrolled during active disease. The chain's CDR3 is CASSQKMPPGTQYF. In DNA, the CDR3 is TGTGCCAGCAGCCAAAAAATGCCTCCCGGGACCCAGTACTTC.